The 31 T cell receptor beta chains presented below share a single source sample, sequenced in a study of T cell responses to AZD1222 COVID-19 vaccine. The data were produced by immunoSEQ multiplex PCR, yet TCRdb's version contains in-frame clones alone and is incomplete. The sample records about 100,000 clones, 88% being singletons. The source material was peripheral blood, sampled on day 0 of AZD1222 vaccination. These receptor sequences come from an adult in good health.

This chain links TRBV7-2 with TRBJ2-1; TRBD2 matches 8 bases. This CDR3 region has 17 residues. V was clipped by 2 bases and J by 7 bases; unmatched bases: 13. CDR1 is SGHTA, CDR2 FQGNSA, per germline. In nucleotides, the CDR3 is TGTGCCAGCAGCTTATACTCAGCGGGAGAAAAAGGGAATGAGCAGTTCTTC. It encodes CASSLYSAGEKGNEQFF.

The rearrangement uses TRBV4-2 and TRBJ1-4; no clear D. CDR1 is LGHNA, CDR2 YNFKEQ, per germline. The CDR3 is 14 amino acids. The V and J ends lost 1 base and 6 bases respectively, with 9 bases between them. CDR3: CASSQGSADEKLFF. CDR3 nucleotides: TGTGCCAGCAGCCAAGGATCCGCCGATGAAAAACTGTTTTTT.

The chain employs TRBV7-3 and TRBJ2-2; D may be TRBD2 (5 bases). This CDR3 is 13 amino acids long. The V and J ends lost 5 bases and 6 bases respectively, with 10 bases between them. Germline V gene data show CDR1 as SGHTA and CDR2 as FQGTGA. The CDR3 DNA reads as TGTGCCAGCAGCGCCACCGGGGCCGGGGAGCTGTTTTTT. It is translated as CASSATGAGELFF.

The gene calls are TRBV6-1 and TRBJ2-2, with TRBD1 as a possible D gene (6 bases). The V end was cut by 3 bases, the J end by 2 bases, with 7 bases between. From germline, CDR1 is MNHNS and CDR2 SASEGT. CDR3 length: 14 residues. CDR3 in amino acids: CASSEDRNTGELFF. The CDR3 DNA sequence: TGTGCCAGCAGTGAGGACAGAAACACCGGGGAGCTGTTTTTT.

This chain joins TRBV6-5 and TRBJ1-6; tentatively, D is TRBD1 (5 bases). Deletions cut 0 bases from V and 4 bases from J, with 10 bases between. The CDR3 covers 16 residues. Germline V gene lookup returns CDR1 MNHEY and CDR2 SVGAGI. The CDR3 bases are TGTGCCAGCAGTTACTCGACAGAGCTTTATAATTCACCCCTCCACTTT. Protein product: CASSYSTELYNSPLHF.

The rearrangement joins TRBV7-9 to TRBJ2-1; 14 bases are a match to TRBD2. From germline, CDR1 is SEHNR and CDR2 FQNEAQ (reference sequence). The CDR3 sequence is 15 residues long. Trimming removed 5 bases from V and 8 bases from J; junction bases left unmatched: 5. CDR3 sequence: CASSRGLAGVDEQFF. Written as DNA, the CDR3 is TGTGCCAGCAGCCGGGGACTAGCGGGAGTTGATGAGCAGTTCTTC.

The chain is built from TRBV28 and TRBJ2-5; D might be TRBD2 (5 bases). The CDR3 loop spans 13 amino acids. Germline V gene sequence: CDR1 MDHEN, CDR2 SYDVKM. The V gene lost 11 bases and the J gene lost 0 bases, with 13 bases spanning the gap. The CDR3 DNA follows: TGTGCCGGAGGCCGAGCGAACCAAGAGACCCAGTACTTC. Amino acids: CAGGRANQETQYF.

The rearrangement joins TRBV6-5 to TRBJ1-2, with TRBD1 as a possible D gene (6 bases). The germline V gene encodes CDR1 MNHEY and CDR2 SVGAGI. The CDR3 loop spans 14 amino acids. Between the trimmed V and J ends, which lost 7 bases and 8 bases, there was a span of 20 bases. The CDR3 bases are TGTGCCAGCAACCAGAACAGCAGGGGAGGCGGCTACACCTTC. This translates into CASNQNSRGGGYTF.

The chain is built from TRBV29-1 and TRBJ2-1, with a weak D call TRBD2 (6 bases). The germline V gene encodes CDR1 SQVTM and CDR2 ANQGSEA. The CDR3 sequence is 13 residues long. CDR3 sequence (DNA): TGCAGTGCCCCGGGGGTGGGCTACAATGAGCAGTTCTTC. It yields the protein CSAPGVGYNEQFF.

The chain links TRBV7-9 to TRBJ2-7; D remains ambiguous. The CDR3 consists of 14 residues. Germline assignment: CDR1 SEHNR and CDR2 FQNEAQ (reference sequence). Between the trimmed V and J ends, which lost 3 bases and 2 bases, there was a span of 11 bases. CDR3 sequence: CASSFYSGTYEQYF. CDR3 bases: TGTGCCAGCAGCTTTTACTCTGGAACCTACGAGCAGTACTTC.

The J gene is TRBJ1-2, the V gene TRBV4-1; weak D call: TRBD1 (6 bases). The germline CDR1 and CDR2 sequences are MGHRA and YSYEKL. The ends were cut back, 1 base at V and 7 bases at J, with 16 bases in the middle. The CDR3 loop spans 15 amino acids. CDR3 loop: CASSQGVEQGGGYTF. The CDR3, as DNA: TGCGCCAGCAGCCAAGGGGTCGAACAGGGAGGTGGCTACACCTTC.

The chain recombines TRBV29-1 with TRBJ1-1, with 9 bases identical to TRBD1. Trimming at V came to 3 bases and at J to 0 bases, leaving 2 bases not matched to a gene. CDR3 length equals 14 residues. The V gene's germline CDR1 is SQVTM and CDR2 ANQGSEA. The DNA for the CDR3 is TGCAGCGTTGAGGACAGGGGAATGAACACTGAAGCTTTCTTT. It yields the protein CSVEDRGMNTEAFF.

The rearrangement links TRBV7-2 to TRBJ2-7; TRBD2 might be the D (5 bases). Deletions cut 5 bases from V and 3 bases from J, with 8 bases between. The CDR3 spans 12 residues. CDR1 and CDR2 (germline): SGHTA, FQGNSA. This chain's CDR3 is CASSTSSYEQYF. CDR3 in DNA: TGTGCCAGCAGCACTAGTAGCTACGAGCAGTACTTC.

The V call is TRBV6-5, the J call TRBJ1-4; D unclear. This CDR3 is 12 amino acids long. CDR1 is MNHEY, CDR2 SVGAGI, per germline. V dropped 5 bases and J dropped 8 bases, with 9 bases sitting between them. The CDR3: CASSPGGEKLFF. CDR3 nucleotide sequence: TGTGCCAGCAGTCCCGGTGGGGAAAAACTGTTTTTT.

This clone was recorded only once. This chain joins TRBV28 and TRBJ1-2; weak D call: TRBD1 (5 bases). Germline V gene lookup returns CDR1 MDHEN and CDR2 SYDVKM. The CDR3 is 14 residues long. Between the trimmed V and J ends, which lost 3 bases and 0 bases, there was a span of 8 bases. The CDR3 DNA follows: TGTGCCAGCAGTTTCGGGGGGTCTAACTATGGCTACACCTTC. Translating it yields CASSFGGSNYGYTF.

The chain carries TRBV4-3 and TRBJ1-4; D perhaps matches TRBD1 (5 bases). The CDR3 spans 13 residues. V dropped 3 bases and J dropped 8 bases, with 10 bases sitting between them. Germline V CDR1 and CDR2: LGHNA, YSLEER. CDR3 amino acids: CASSQGRGEKLFF. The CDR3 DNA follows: TGCGCCAGCAGCCAGGGGCGAGGGGAAAAACTGTTTTTT.

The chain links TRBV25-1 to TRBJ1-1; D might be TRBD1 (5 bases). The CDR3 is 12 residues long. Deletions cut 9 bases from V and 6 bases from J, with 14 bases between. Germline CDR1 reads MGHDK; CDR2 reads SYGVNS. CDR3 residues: CASRQTNAEAFF. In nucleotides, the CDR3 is TGTGCCAGTCGACAGACTAACGCTGAAGCTTTCTTT.

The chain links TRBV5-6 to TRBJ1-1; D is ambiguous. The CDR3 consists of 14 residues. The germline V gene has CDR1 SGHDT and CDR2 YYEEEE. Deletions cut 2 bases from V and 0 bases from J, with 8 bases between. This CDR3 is CASSFSVLNTEAFF. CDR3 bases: TGTGCCAGCAGCTTTTCGGTCTTGAACACTGAAGCTTTCTTT. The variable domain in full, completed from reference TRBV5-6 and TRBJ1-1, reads DAGVTQSPTHLIKTRGQQVTLRCSPKSGHDTVSWYQQALGQGPQFIFQYYEEEERQRGNFPDRFSGHQFPNYSSELNVNALLLGDSALYLCASSFSVLNTEAFFGQGTRLTVV.

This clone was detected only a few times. The CDR3 protein is CASSYEGATYGYTF. In nucleotides, the CDR3 is TGTGCCAGCAGCTATGAAGGGGCCACCTATGGCTACACCTTC. This sequence joins TRBV11-2 and TRBJ1-2; D is possibly TRBD1 (5 bases). Trimming cost V 4 bases and J 4 bases, with 13 bases left between them. The CDR3 consists of 14 residues. Germline values: CDR1 SGHAT, CDR2 FQNNGV.

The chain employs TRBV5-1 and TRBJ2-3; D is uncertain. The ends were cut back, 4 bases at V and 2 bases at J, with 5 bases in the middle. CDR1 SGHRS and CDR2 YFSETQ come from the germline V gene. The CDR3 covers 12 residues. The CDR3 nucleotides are TGCGCCAGCAGCCTGACCACAGATACGCAGTATTTT. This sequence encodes CASSLTTDTQYF.

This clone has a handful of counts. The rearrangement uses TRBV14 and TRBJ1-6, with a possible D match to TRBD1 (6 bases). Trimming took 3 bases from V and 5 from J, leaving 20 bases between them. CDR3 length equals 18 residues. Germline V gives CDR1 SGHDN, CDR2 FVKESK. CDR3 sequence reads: CASSQQSVQGLHNSPLHF. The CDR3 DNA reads TGTGCCAGCAGCCAGCAAAGTGTACAGGGACTCCATAATTCACCCCTCCACTTT.

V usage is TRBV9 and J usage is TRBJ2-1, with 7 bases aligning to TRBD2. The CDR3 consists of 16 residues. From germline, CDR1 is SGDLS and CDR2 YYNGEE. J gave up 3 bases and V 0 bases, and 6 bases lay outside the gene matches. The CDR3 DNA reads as TGTGCCAGCAGCGTAGGGGTAGCGGGTGGCTACAATGAGCAGTTCTTC. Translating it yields CASSVGVAGGYNEQFF.

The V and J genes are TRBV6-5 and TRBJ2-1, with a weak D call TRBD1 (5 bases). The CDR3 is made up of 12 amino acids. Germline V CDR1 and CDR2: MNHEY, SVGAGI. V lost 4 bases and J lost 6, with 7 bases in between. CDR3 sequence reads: CASSSGFNEQFF. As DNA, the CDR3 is TGTGCCAGCAGTTCAGGGTTCAATGAGCAGTTCTTC.

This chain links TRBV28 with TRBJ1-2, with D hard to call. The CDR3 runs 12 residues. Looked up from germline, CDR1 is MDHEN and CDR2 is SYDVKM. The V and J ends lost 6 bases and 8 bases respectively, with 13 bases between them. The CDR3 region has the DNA TGTGCCAGCAGATCGGAGCCTCTGGGCTACACCTTC. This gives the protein CASRSEPLGYTF.

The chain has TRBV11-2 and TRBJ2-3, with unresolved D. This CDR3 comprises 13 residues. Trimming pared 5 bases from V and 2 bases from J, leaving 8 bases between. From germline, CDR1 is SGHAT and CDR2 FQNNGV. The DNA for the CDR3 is TGTGCCAGCAGCCCTACCCACACAGATACGCAGTATTTT. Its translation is CASSPTHTDTQYF.

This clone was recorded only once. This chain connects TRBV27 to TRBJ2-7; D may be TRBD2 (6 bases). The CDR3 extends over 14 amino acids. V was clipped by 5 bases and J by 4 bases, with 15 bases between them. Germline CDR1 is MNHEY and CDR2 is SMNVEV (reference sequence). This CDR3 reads CASSRPGVVYEQYF. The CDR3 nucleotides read TGTGCCAGCAGTCGTCCGGGGGTAGTATACGAGCAGTACTTC.

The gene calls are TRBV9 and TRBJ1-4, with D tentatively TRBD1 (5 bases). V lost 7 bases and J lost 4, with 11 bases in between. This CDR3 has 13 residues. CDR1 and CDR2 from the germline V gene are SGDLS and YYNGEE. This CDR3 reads CASGGEGNEKLFF. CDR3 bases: TGTGCCAGCGGGGGAGAGGGTAATGAAAAACTGTTTTTT.

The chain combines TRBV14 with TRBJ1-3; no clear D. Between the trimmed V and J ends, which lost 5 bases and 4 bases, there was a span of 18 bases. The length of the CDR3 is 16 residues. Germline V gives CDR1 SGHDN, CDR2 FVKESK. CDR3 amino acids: CASSSHLTVLGNTIYF. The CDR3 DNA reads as TGTGCCAGCAGCAGTCATCTAACAGTCCTCGGAAACACCATATATTTT.

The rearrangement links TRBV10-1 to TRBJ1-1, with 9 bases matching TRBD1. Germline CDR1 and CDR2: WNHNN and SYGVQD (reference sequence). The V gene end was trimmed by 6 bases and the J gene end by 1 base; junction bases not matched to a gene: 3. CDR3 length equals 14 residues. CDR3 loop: CASSLGQGNTEAFF. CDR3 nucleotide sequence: TGCGCCAGCAGCCTGGGACAGGGGAACACTGAAGCTTTCTTT.

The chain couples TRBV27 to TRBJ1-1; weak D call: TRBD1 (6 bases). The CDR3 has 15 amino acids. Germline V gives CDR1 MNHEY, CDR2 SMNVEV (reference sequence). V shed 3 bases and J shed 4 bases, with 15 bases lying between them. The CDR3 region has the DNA TGTGCCAGCAGTTTGGGGATGGGGGGCGGCACTGAAGCTTTCTTT. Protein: CASSLGMGGGTEAFF.

This CDR3 reads CASSYSQGGTEKLFF. CDR3 bases: TGTGCCAGCAGTTACTCACAGGGTGGGACTGAAAAACTGTTTTTT. V gene TRBV6-5 combines with J gene TRBJ1-4; tentatively, D is TRBD1 (6 bases). Germline V gene lookup returns CDR1 MNHEY and CDR2 SVGAGI. Trimming cost V 0 bases and J 7 bases, with 12 bases left between them. This CDR3 has 15 residues.